A selection of T cell receptor beta chains follows, all from one sample in a study of shared clonotypes between healthy human individuals. Data came from immunoSEQ multiplex PCR; TCRdb stores just in-frame clones and leaves some out. The data show 2,500,000 or so clones, more than 85% seen once. Sequencing was carried out using naive CD4+ T cells from PBMCs. The receptors stem from a man younger than 35 in good health. Some clones in this sample may be carry-over from other donors' samples. CDR3s include the opening cysteine and the closing phenylalanine or tryptophan. A D gene is named only where the DNA matches it firmly. Not every row has a clone size; where given, it reads once, few, many or a size class.

d_call: TRBD1; clone_size: once; v_call: TRBV4-1; j_call: TRBJ2-1; cdr3_aa: CARSGTEVDEQFF; cdr3_nt: TGCGCCAGGTCCGGGACAGAGGTTGATGAGCAGTTCTTC
d_call: NA; clone_size: NA; v_call: TRBV7-9; j_call: TRBJ2-3; cdr3_aa: CASSLEFGTSTDTQYF; cdr3_nt: TGTGCCAGCAGCCTAGAATTTGGGACTAGCACAGATACGCAGTATTTT
d_call: NA; clone_size: NA; v_call: TRBV29-1; j_call: TRBJ2-1; cdr3_aa: CSVAGFVTVQFF; cdr3_nt: TGCAGCGTTGCCGGGTTCGTTACGGTGCAGTTCTTC
d_call: TRBD1; clone_size: NA; v_call: TRBV25-1; j_call: TRBJ2-7; cdr3_aa: CASSGGQGAFYEQYF; cdr3_nt: TGTGCCAGCAGTGGAGGACAGGGGGCTTTCTACGAGCAGTACTTC
d_call: NA; clone_size: once; v_call: TRBV10-3; j_call: TRBJ2-1; cdr3_aa: CAISDSRTSYNEQFF; cdr3_nt: TGTGCCATCAGTGACAGCCGAACCTCCTACAATGAGCAGTTCTTC
d_call: NA; clone_size: NA; v_call: TRBV5-4; j_call: TRBJ2-1; cdr3_aa: CASSLGGAVSYNEQFF; cdr3_nt: TGTGCCAGCAGCTTGGGGGGCGCGGTATCCTACAATGAGCAGTTCTTC
d_call: NA; clone_size: NA; v_call: TRBV11-2; j_call: TRBJ1-2; cdr3_aa: CASSLGGLSYGYTF; cdr3_nt: TGTGCCAGCAGCTTAGGGGGACTCTCCTATGGCTACACCTTC
d_call: NA; clone_size: NA; v_call: TRBV29-1; j_call: TRBJ2-3; cdr3_aa: CSVSTRAGAPRTDTQYF; cdr3_nt: TGCAGCGTTTCCACAAGGGCGGGGGCGCCCCGCACAGATACGCAGTATTTT
d_call: TRBD2; clone_size: NA; v_call: TRBV7-2; j_call: TRBJ2-3; cdr3_aa: CASSRAPSGRTDTQYF; cdr3_nt: TGTGCCAGCAGCCGGGCCCCCAGCGGGAGGACAGATACGCAGTATTTT
d_call: TRBD1; clone_size: NA; v_call: TRBV19; j_call: TRBJ1-1; cdr3_aa: CASSAKRTGPSAFF; cdr3_nt: TGTGCCAGTAGTGCCAAGCGGACAGGACCGTCAGCTTTCTTT
d_call: TRBD2; clone_size: NA; v_call: TRBV4-1; j_call: TRBJ2-1; cdr3_aa: CASSQDASGRGALYGEQFF; cdr3_nt: TGCGCCAGCAGCCAAGACGCTAGCGGGAGGGGGGCTTTATACGGTGAGCAGTTCTTC
d_call: NA; clone_size: NA; v_call: TRBV11-2; j_call: TRBJ2-5; cdr3_aa: CACSGGKETQYF; cdr3_nt: TGTGCATGCTCAGGGGGGAAGGAGACCCAGTACTTC
d_call: NA; clone_size: NA; v_call: TRBV19; j_call: TRBJ2-2; cdr3_aa: CASSIEGWRLAERLNTGELFF; cdr3_nt: TGTGCCAGTAGTATAGAGGGATGGCGTCTAGCCGAACGCCTAAACACCGGGGAGCTGTTTTTT
d_call: TRBD1; clone_size: NA; v_call: TRBV30; j_call: TRBJ1-1; cdr3_aa: CAWSVTTGAGTEAFF; cdr3_nt: TGTGCCTGGAGTGTAACCACAGGGGCGGGCACTGAAGCTTTCTTT
d_call: NA; clone_size: few; v_call: TRBV5-6; j_call: TRBJ1-2; cdr3_aa: CASSFQGGYTF; cdr3_nt: TGTGCCAGCAGCTTTCAGGGTGGCTACACCTTC
d_call: TRBD2; clone_size: NA; v_call: TRBV7-9; j_call: TRBJ2-5; cdr3_aa: CASSLGLAGSGETQYF; cdr3_nt: TGTGCCAGCAGCTTAGGACTAGCGGGGTCAGGAGAGACCCAGTACTTC
d_call: NA; clone_size: NA; v_call: TRBV30; j_call: TRBJ1-5; cdr3_aa: CAWSPGVHQPQHF; cdr3_nt: TGTGCCTGGAGCCCGGGGGTACATCAGCCCCAGCATTTT
d_call: NA; clone_size: NA; v_call: TRBV28; j_call: TRBJ2-3; cdr3_aa: CASTTPGDTQYF; cdr3_nt: TGTGCCAGCACCACCCCGGGAGATACGCAGTATTTT
d_call: NA; clone_size: NA; v_call: TRBV13; j_call: TRBJ2-7; cdr3_aa: CASSSIGQSPYEQYF; cdr3_nt: TGTGCCAGCAGCTCGATAGGCCAGAGCCCCTACGAGCAGTACTTC
d_call: NA; clone_size: NA; v_call: TRBV7-3; j_call: TRBJ2-2; cdr3_aa: CASSLIEARNTGELFF; cdr3_nt: TGTGCCAGCAGCTTAATCGAGGCCAGAAACACCGGGGAGCTGTTTTTT
d_call: NA; clone_size: NA; v_call: TRBV7-9; j_call: TRBJ1-4; cdr3_aa: CASRAGNEKLFF; cdr3_nt: TGTGCCAGCAGGGCGGGTAATGAAAAACTGTTTTTT
d_call: TRBD1; clone_size: NA; v_call: TRBV10-3; j_call: TRBJ1-1; cdr3_aa: CAIRRQGMNTEAFF; cdr3_nt: TGTGCCATAAGGAGACAGGGGATGAACACTGAAGCTTTCTTT
d_call: NA; clone_size: NA; v_call: TRBV25-1; j_call: TRBJ2-5; cdr3_aa: CASSPIGVGQETQYF; cdr3_nt: TGTGCCAGCAGCCCCATCGGTGTCGGGCAAGAGACCCAGTACTTC
d_call: NA; clone_size: NA; v_call: TRBV19; j_call: TRBJ2-5; cdr3_aa: CASSTGAAIQETQYF; cdr3_nt: TGTGCCAGTAGTACTGGGGCAGCTATCCAAGAGACCCAGTACTTC
d_call: NA; clone_size: NA; v_call: TRBV5-1; j_call: TRBJ2-3; cdr3_aa: CASSFPGADTQYF; cdr3_nt: TGCGCCAGCAGCTTCCCCGGGGCAGATACGCAGTATTTT
d_call: TRBD1; clone_size: NA; v_call: TRBV7-9; j_call: TRBJ1-3; cdr3_aa: CASSPVDRAGNTIYF; cdr3_nt: TGTGCCAGCAGCCCGGTGGACAGGGCTGGAAACACCATATATTTT
d_call: TRBD1; clone_size: NA; v_call: TRBV15; j_call: TRBJ2-7; cdr3_aa: CATSEDRGLGEQYF; cdr3_nt: TGTGCCACCAGCGAGGACAGGGGGCTTGGCGAGCAGTACTTC
d_call: TRBD1; clone_size: once; v_call: TRBV29-1; j_call: TRBJ1-2; cdr3_aa: CSVETGNYGYTF; cdr3_nt: TGCAGCGTTGAGACAGGGAACTATGGCTACACCTTC
d_call: NA; clone_size: NA; v_call: TRBV5-1; j_call: TRBJ2-2; cdr3_aa: CASSLSANPSTGELFF; cdr3_nt: TGCGCCAGCAGCTTGTCCGCGAACCCGAGCACCGGGGAGCTGTTTTTT
d_call: TRBD2; clone_size: once; v_call: TRBV7-9; j_call: TRBJ2-1; cdr3_aa: CASSPKVGAREVTYNEQFF; cdr3_nt: TGTGCCAGCAGCCCAAAGGTCGGAGCGCGGGAGGTAACCTACAATGAGCAGTTCTTC
d_call: NA; clone_size: NA; v_call: TRBV7-2; j_call: TRBJ2-5; cdr3_aa: CASSLSWGDQYF; cdr3_nt: TGTGCCAGCAGCTTAAGTTGGGGGGACCAGTACTTC
d_call: TRBD1; clone_size: once; v_call: TRBV23-1; j_call: TRBJ2-7; cdr3_aa: CASQGAHEQYF; cdr3_nt: TGCGCCAGCCAGGGGGCCCACGAGCAGTACTTC
d_call: NA; clone_size: NA; v_call: TRBV28; j_call: TRBJ2-2; cdr3_aa: CASRLFPSLGLATGELFF; cdr3_nt: TGTGCCAGCAGACTATTCCCCTCCCTCGGGCTAGCCACCGGGGAGCTGTTTTTT
d_call: TRBD1; clone_size: once; v_call: TRBV6-1; j_call: TRBJ2-7; cdr3_aa: CASSVDRATYEQYF; cdr3_nt: TGTGCCAGCAGTGTGGACAGGGCAACCTACGAGCAGTACTTC
d_call: NA; clone_size: NA; v_call: TRBV29-1; j_call: TRBJ2-3; cdr3_aa: CSVEDPGRDTQYF; cdr3_nt: TGCAGCGTTGAAGATCCGGGACGGGATACGCAGTATTTT
d_call: TRBD1; clone_size: NA; v_call: TRBV9; j_call: TRBJ1-2; cdr3_aa: CASSDNPSTGSGYGYTF; cdr3_nt: TGTGCCAGCAGCGACAACCCTTCGACAGGGTCGGGCTATGGCTACACCTTC
d_call: NA; clone_size: NA; v_call: TRBV4-3; j_call: TRBJ2-3; cdr3_aa: CASSQEEAGDTQYF; cdr3_nt: TGCGCCAGCAGCCAAGAAGAAGCGGGAGATACGCAGTATTTT
d_call: NA; clone_size: once; v_call: TRBV2; j_call: TRBJ2-5; cdr3_aa: CASSGSVGETQYF; cdr3_nt: TGTGCCAGCAGTGGTAGCGTAGGGGAGACCCAGTACTTC
d_call: NA; clone_size: NA; v_call: TRBV11-2; j_call: TRBJ2-6; cdr3_aa: CASRRVSGANVLTF; cdr3_nt: TGTGCCAGCAGGAGAGTAAGCGGGGCCAACGTCCTGACTTTC
d_call: NA; clone_size: NA; v_call: TRBV27; j_call: TRBJ2-3; cdr3_aa: CASSFRRTDTQYF; cdr3_nt: TGTGCCAGCAGTTTTAGGAGAACAGATACGCAGTATTTT
d_call: TRBD2; clone_size: NA; v_call: TRBV7-3; j_call: TRBJ2-1; cdr3_aa: CASSLSTAGVNEQFF; cdr3_nt: TGTGCCAGCAGCTTAAGTACGGCGGGGGTCAATGAGCAGTTCTTC
d_call: NA; clone_size: few; v_call: TRBV7-8; j_call: TRBJ1-2; cdr3_aa: CASSFDSNGGYTF; cdr3_nt: TGTGCCAGCAGCTTCGACAGCAACGGTGGCTACACCTTC
d_call: NA; clone_size: once; v_call: TRBV19; j_call: TRBJ2-1; cdr3_aa: CASSTIADRPYNEQFF; cdr3_nt: TGTGCCAGTAGTACCATAGCGGACCGTCCCTACAATGAGCAGTTCTTC
d_call: NA; clone_size: NA; v_call: TRBV7-2; j_call: TRBJ2-1; cdr3_aa: CASSLVANEQFF; cdr3_nt: TGTGCCAGCAGCTTAGTGGCTAATGAGCAGTTCTTC
d_call: NA; clone_size: NA; v_call: TRBV5-8; j_call: TRBJ2-5; cdr3_aa: CASSLSETQYF; cdr3_nt: TGTGCCAGCAGCTTAAGCGAGACCCAGTACTTC
d_call: NA; clone_size: NA; v_call: TRBV28; j_call: TRBJ2-7; cdr3_aa: CASSYASYEQYF; cdr3_nt: TGTGCCAGCAGCTATGCCTCTTACGAGCAGTACTTC
d_call: NA; clone_size: NA; v_call: TRBV4-3; j_call: TRBJ2-2; cdr3_aa: CASSQGVARGTGELFF; cdr3_nt: TGCGCCAGCAGCCAAGGGGTGGCCCGGGGCACCGGGGAGCTGTTTTTT
d_call: TRBD1; clone_size: NA; v_call: TRBV5-6; j_call: TRBJ2-5; cdr3_aa: CASSSQQTGQETQYF; cdr3_nt: TGTGCCAGCAGCTCCCAACAGACAGGGCAAGAGACCCAGTACTTC
d_call: NA; clone_size: few; v_call: TRBV7-3; j_call: TRBJ1-1; cdr3_aa: CASSLRQNTEAFF; cdr3_nt: TGTGCCAGCAGCTTAAGACAGAACACTGAAGCTTTCTTT
d_call: TRBD1; clone_size: NA; v_call: TRBV7-9; j_call: TRBJ2-2; cdr3_aa: CASRLRQGAFTGELFF; cdr3_nt: TGTGCCAGCAGACTTCGACAGGGGGCCTTCACCGGGGAGCTGTTTTTT
d_call: NA; clone_size: NA; v_call: TRBV27; j_call: TRBJ2-3; cdr3_aa: CASSLRRGEQYF; cdr3_nt: TGTGCCAGCAGTTTGAGACGCGGGGAGCAGTATTTT
d_call: TRBD1; clone_size: once; v_call: TRBV28; j_call: TRBJ1-5; cdr3_aa: CASGQGHQPQHF; cdr3_nt: TGTGCCAGCGGACAGGGGCATCAGCCCCAGCATTTT
d_call: TRBD2; clone_size: NA; v_call: TRBV28; j_call: TRBJ2-7; cdr3_aa: CASSSPSGPYEQYF; cdr3_nt: TGTGCCAGCAGTTCTCCTAGCGGGCCGTACGAGCAGTACTTC
d_call: NA; clone_size: NA; v_call: TRBV4-1; j_call: TRBJ2-1; cdr3_aa: CASSQVIGGEQFF; cdr3_nt: TGCGCCAGCAGCCAAGTCATCGGGGGTGAGCAGTTCTTC
d_call: NA; clone_size: NA; v_call: TRBV27; j_call: TRBJ2-5; cdr3_aa: CASTLGGGRETQYF; cdr3_nt: TGTGCCAGCACCCTAGGAGGGGGCAGAGAGACCCAGTACTTC
d_call: NA; clone_size: once; v_call: TRBV30; j_call: TRBJ1-6; cdr3_aa: CAWRRNNSPLHF; cdr3_nt: TGTGCCTGGAGACGGAATAATTCACCCCTCCACTTT
d_call: NA; clone_size: once; v_call: TRBV7-3; j_call: TRBJ2-2; cdr3_aa: CASSLYYSVGELFF; cdr3_nt: TGTGCCAGCAGCTTATACTATAGTGTCGGGGAGCTGTTTTTT
d_call: NA; clone_size: NA; v_call: TRBV2; j_call: TRBJ2-3; cdr3_aa: CASSRQSIGGDTQYF; cdr3_nt: TGTGCCAGCAGCCGACAGTCGATAGGGGGAGATACGCAGTATTTT
d_call: NA; clone_size: NA; v_call: TRBV5-1; j_call: TRBJ2-7; cdr3_aa: CASSAPSGNSYEQYF; cdr3_nt: TGCGCCAGCAGCGCCCCATCAGGGAACTCCTACGAGCAGTACTTC
d_call: NA; clone_size: NA; v_call: TRBV7-2; j_call: TRBJ1-3; cdr3_aa: CASSLGLSRSGNTIYF; cdr3_nt: TGTGCCAGCAGCTTAGGTCTCAGCCGCTCTGGAAACACCATATATTTT